Below, 5 T cell receptor beta chains from the same sample are listed, as sequenced in a study of Ad26.COV2.S vaccination and SARS-CoV-2 variants. Assay used: immunoSEQ multiplex PCR; TCRdb lists only in-frame clones, some missing. Of hundreds of thousands of clones detected, 65% to 90% appear once; the ten largest clones hold about 10%. Treatment: some 20 received Ad26.COV2.S at low or high dose, single or two shots; about five received placebo; per-sample allocation not given. The study sampled participants on day 63 after the first vaccine or placebo injection. The sample was peripheral blood, taken in a trial of Ad26.COV2.S vaccine versus placebo. These receptors all come from a person aged 18 to 59 who received the Ad26.COV2.S COVID-19 vaccine or a placebo.

The CDR3 spells CASSNTGSYEQYF. The CDR3 nucleotides are TGTGCCAGCAGCAATACAGGCTCCTACGAGCAGTACTTC. The gene calls are TRBV12-3 or TRBV12-4 and TRBJ2-7; D is possibly TRBD1 (5 bases). V lost 6 bases and J lost 0, with 9 bases in between. CDR3 length: 13 amino acids.

The chain has TRBV27 and TRBJ2-1, with 8 bases fitting TRBD2. Germline V CDR1 and CDR2: MNHEY, SMNVEV (reference sequence). V lost 4 bases, J lost 8 bases, and 7 bases stayed unmatched. The CDR3 covers 14 residues. The CDR3 loop reads CASSSQGLGHEQFF. Written as DNA, the CDR3 is TGTGCCAGCAGTTCTCAGGGACTAGGGCATGAGCAGTTCTTC.

The chain joins TRBV4-1 to TRBJ1-1; TRBD1 might be the D (5 bases). CDR1 and CDR2 (germline): MGHRA, YSYEKL. The CDR3 consists of 16 residues. Trimming stripped 0 bases from V and 0 bases from J, with 11 bases between. The CDR3 spells CASSQDSGGMNTEAFF. In DNA form, the CDR3 reads TGCGCCAGCAGCCAAGATTCGGGGGGAATGAACACTGAAGCTTTCTTT.

Only a few counts were recorded for this clone. The rearrangement uses TRBV4-3 and TRBJ2-7; D possibly corresponds to TRBD2 (5 bases). Germline CDR1 and CDR2: LGHNA and YSLEER. V gave up 1 base and J gave up 1 base, with 11 bases separating them. This CDR3 comprises 15 residues. CDR3 protein: CASSQVLDLSYEQYF. The CDR3 bases are TGCGCCAGCAGCCAAGTTTTGGACTTGTCCTACGAGCAGTACTTC.

This chain connects TRBV7-2 to TRBJ1-5, with 7 positions matching TRBD1. The junction had 10 bases not matched to a gene; V was cut back by 5 bases and J by 9 bases. Germline values: CDR1 SGHTA, CDR2 FQGNSA. The CDR3 is made up of 14 amino acids. The CDR3 region has the DNA TGTGCCAGCAGCCTTACAGGGGTGGGTAGGCCCCAGCATTTT. Its translation: CASSLTGVGRPQHF.